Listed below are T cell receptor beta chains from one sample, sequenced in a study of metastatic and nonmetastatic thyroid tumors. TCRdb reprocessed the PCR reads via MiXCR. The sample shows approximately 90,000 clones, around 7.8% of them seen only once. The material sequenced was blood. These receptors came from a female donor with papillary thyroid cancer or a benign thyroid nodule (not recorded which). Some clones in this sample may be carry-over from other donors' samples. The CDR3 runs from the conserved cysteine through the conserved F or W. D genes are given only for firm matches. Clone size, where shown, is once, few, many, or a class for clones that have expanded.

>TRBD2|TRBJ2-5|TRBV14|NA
CASSREGEETQYF
TGTGCCAGCAGCCGGGAGGGAGAAGAGACCCAGTACTTC
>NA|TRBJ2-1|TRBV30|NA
CAWSLHAGLDEQFF
TGTGCCTGGAGTCTTCATGCAGGTCTGGATGAGCAGTTCTTC
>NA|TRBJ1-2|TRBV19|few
CASSERETNYGYTF
TGTGCCAGTAGTGAAAGGGAGACTAACTATGGCTACACCTTC
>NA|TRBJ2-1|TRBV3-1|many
CASSQRGAYNEQFF
TGTGCCAGCAGCCAACGCGGGGCCTACAATGAGCAGTTCTTC
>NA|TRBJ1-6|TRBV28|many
CAPRGGGNSPLHF
TGTGCCCCCCGGGGGGGGGGTAATTCACCCCTCCACTTT
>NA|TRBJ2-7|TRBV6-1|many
CASRDGGPSYEQYF
TGTGCCAGCAGGGACGGGGGACCCTCCTACGAGCAGTACTTC
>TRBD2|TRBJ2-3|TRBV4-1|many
CASSPSPSSGGPGDTQYF
TGCGCCAGCAGCCCCTCCCCCTCTAGCGGGGGGCCGGGGGATACGCAGTATTTT
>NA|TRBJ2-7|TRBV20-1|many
CSARDQGAGGYEQYF
TGCAGTGCTAGAGATCAGGGTGCCGGGGGCTACGAGCAGTACTTC
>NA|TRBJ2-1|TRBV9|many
CASSVSSAYNEQFF
TGTGCCAGCAGCGTATCTAGCGCCTACAATGAGCAGTTCTTC
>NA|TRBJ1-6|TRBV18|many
CASSPGAGSVNSPLHF
TGTGCCAGCTCGCCAGGGGCAGGTTCAGTCAATTCACCCCTCCACTTT
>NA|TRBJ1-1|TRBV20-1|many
CSARDFSGGNTEAFF
TGCAGTGCTAGAGATTTCTCCGGCGGGAACACTGAAGCTTTCTTT
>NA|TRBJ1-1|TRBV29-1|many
CSVEGVWQNTEAFF
TGCAGCGTTGAGGGGGTCTGGCAGAACACTGAAGCTTTCTTT
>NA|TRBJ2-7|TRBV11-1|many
CASSLTGYSYEQYF
TGTGCCAGCAGCCTGACCGGATACTCCTACGAGCAGTACTTC
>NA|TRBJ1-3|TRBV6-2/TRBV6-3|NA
CASSYPRGSGNTIYF
TGTGCCAGCAGTTACCCCCGGGGCTCTGGAAACACCATATATTTT
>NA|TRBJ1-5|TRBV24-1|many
CATTDVQGNQPQHF
TGTGCCACTACGGATGTTCAGGGCAATCAGCCCCAGCATTTT
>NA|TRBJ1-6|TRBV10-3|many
CAISESTTTGGSPLHF
TGTGCCATCAGTGAGTCGACGACGACAGGTGGTTCACCCCTCCACTTT
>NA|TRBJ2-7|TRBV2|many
CASSEGWSVEQYF
TGTGCCAGCAGTGAAGGGTGGAGCGTCGAGCAGTACTTC
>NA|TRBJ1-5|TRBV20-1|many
CSAKGGPEGNQPQHF
TGCAGTGCTAAGGGGGGGCCAGAGGGCAATCAGCCCCAGCATTTT
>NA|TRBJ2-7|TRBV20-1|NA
CSTGPSRYEQYF
TGCAGTACGGGACCTTCCCGCTACGAGCAGTACTTC
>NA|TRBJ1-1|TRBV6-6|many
CASSYSQGGTEAFF
TGTGCCAGCAGTTACTCGCAAGGGGGCACTGAAGCTTTCTTT
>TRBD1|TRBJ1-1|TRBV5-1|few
CASSWTDRDTEAFF
TGCGCCAGCAGCTGGACGGACAGGGACACTGAAGCTTTCTTT
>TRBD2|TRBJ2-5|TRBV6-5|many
CASSYLGLAGLQETQYF
TGTGCCAGTAGTTACCTAGGACTAGCGGGGCTCCAAGAGACCCAGTACTTC
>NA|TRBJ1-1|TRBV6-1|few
CASRDRDGHTEAFF
TGTGCCAGCAGGGACCGGGACGGACACACTGAAGCTTTCTTT
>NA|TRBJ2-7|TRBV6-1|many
CASSHRDSYEQYF
TGTGCCAGCAGCCACAGGGACTCATACGAGCAGTACTTC
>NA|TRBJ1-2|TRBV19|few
CASSKGTANYGYTF
TGTGCCAGTAGTAAAGGGACGGCTAACTATGGCTACACCTTC
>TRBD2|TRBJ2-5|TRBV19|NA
CAGTLAGGHGETQYF
TGTGCCGGTACCCTAGCGGGGGGGCATGGAGAGACCCAGTACTTC
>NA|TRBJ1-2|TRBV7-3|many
CASSSGENRKDGYTF
TGTGCCAGCAGTTCGGGGGAGAACAGGAAGGATGGCTACACCTTC
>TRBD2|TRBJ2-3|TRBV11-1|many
CASSLGLAGGLGDTQYF
TGTGCCAGCAGCTTAGGCCTAGCGGGGGGGCTCGGAGATACGCAGTATTTT
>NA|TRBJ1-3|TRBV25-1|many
CASSDTQTPSGNTIYF
TGTGCCAGCAGCGATACCCAAACACCTTCTGGAAACACCATATATTTT
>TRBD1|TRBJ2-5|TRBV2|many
CASSPPQTGWETQYF
TGTGCCAGCAGTCCCCCTCAGACAGGGTGGGAGACCCAGTACTTC
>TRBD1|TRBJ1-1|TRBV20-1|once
CSADQSTGGRTEAFF
TGCAGTGCTGACCAATCGACAGGGGGAAGGACTGAAGCTTTCTTT
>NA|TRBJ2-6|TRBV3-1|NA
CASSHPDFSGANVLTF
TGTGCCAGCAGCCATCCGGACTTCTCTGGGGCCAACGTCCTGACTTTC
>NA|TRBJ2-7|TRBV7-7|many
CASSLNSGSYEQYF
TGTGCCAGCAGCTTAAACTCGGGATCCTACGAGCAGTACTTC